What follows are 8 T cell receptor beta chains derived from one specimen sequenced in a study of T cell responses to AZD1222 COVID-19 vaccine. Assay used: immunoSEQ multiplex PCR; TCRdb lists only in-frame clones, some missing. This sample yields 150,000 to 200,000 clones, of which approximately 92% are seen a single time; over 1% belongs to the top ten. The sequencing here drew on peripheral blood, taken on day 0 of AZD1222 vaccination. The receptors shown here come from an adult in good health.

V and J are TRBV28 and TRBJ1-5, with no clear D. This CDR3 is 13 amino acids long. From germline, CDR1 is MDHEN and CDR2 SYDVKM. V lost 1 base and J lost 7, with 8 bases in between. CDR3 protein: CASSLSSGQPQHF. CDR3 in DNA: TGTGCCAGCAGTTTATCGTCGGGGCAGCCCCAGCATTTT.

In its sample, this clone was seen a few times. The rearrangement uses TRBV7-9 and TRBJ1-6; D is perhaps TRBD1 (6 bases). CDR3 size: 15 residues. Per the germline V gene, CDR1 is SEHNR and CDR2 is FQNEAQ (reference sequence). The ends were cut back, 1 base at V and 9 bases at J, with 13 bases in the middle. The CDR3 nucleotides read TGTGCCAGCAGCTTAGACACAGGGACGGCTTCACCCCTCCACTTT. This translates into CASSLDTGTASPLHF.

The chain links TRBV5-4 to TRBJ1-2; 7 bases fit TRBD1. This CDR3 is built from 16 residues. In germline, CDR1 is SGHNT, CDR2 YYREEE (reference sequence). The ends lost 3 bases at V and 7 bases at J; junction bases unmatched: 15. The CDR3: CASSSPLDRVLLGYTF. For the CDR3, the DNA is TGTGCCAGCAGCTCACCACTCGACAGGGTGTTGCTTGGCTACACCTTC.

Notes on this clone: At the DNA level, this CDR3 is encoded by other sequences in the same sample as well. The chain couples TRBV2 to TRBJ1-5; D is unresolved. The CDR3 is 13 amino acids. CDR1 SNHLY and CDR2 FYNNEI come from the germline V gene. The V end was cut by 4 bases, the J end by 2 bases, with 6 bases between. This CDR3 is CASSGTGNQPQHF. The CDR3 nucleotides read TGTGCCAGCAGTGGGACCGGCAATCAGCCCCAGCATTTT.

This clone came up once. V gene TRBV7-2 combines with J gene TRBJ1-1; the D gene is possibly TRBD1 (5 bases). CDR3 length: 16 residues. Trimming removed 5 bases at V and 1 base at J, with 17 bases between. CDR1 SGHTA and CDR2 FQGNSA come from the germline V gene. The CDR3 bases are TGTGCCAGCAGCGTTCGATCCGGGACCGGGAACACTGAAGCTTTCTTT. Translating gives CASSVRSGTGNTEAFF.

This sequence joins TRBV9 and TRBJ1-5; a possible D gene is TRBD1 (6 bases). This CDR3 comprises 14 residues. Trimming took off 4 bases at V and 7 bases at J, with 15 bases between the two ends. Germline CDR1 and CDR2: SGDLS and YYNGEE. CDR3 sequence: CASSPGEVGQPQHF. DNA of the CDR3: TGTGCCAGCAGCCCAGGGGAAGTGGGGCAGCCCCAGCATTTT.

Only one count was recorded for this clone. The V gene is TRBV10-2, the J gene TRBJ1-3, with D unclear. The V end was cut by 8 bases, the J end by 0 bases, with 8 bases between. CDR1 and CDR2 from the germline V gene are WSHSY and SAAADI. This CDR3 is 13 amino acids long. As DNA, the CDR3 is TGCGCCAGCCTTGAAGGCTCTGGAAACACCATATATTTT. Protein product: CASLEGSGNTIYF.

The count of this clone is one. The J gene is TRBJ2-7, the V gene TRBV5-4, with D tentatively TRBD1 or TRBD2 (5 bases each). V lost 2 bases and J 1 base, leaving 16 bases between the germline ends. The germline V gene has CDR1 SGHNT and CDR2 YYREEE (reference sequence). The CDR3 totals 16 residues. CDR3 nucleotides: TGTGCCAGCAGCTTCGGGGACGGGCAACTTTCCTACGAGCAGTACTTC. Its protein is CASSFGDGQLSYEQYF.